This note documents a single T cell receptor (beta chain) sequence. What it recognizes is unknown. The entry originates in a study of beta chain features in type 1 diabetes. Study conclusions and caveats: PCR could preferentially amplify shorter templates, alike in patients and controls. Junctions at VDJ sites from type 1 diabetes patients had fewer insertions and more deletions.

The germline CDR1 and CDR2 sequences are SGHRS and YFSETQ. The CDR3 length is 13 residues. V was pared by 0 bases and J by 5 bases, with 0 bases of the junction left unmatched. The investigators reverse transcribed all of the isolated RNA, so they sequenced expressed TCRB transcripts. Here immunoSEQ multiplex PCR was the method, and the copy in TCRdb shows in-frame clones only, minus some. In the table there are just over 600,000 clones, 15% to 17% of which are singletons. The chain joins TRBV5-1 to TRBJ2-5, with 8 bases fitting TRBD2. The receptor's source is a man aged 18 to 30 in good health. Input material: naive CD4+ T cells from blood. The DNA of the CDR3 is TGCGCCAGCAGCTTGGGACTAGCGGAGACCCAGTACTTC. Encoded protein: CASSLGLAETQYF.